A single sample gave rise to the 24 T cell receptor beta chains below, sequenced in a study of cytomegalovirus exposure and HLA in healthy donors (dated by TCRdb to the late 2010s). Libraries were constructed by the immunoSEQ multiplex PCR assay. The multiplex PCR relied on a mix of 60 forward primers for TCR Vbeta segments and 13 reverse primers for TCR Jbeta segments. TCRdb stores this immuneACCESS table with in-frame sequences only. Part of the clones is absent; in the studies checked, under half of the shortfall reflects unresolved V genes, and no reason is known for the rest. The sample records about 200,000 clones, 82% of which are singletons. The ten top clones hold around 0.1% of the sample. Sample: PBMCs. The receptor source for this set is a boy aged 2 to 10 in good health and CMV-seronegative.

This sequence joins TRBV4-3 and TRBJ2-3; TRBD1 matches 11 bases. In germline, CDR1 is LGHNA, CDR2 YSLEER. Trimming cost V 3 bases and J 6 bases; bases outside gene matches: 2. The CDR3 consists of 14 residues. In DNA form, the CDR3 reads TGCGCCAGCAGCCAGGACAGGGGGCTCGATACGCAGTATTTT. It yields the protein CASSQDRGLDTQYF.

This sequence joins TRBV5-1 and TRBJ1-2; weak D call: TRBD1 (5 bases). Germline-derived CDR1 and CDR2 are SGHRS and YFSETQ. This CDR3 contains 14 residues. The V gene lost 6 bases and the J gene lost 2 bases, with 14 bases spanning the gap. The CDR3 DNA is TGCGCCAGCACCCCACGGGGGGGGAACTATGGCTACACCTTC. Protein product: CASTPRGGNYGYTF.

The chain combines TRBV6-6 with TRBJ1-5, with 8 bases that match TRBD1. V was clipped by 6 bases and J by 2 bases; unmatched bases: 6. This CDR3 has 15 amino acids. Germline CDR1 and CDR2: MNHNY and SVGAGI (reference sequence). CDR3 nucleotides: TGTGCCAGCAGCCCTCAGGGGGCTCGCAATCAGCCCCAGCATTTT. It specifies CASSPQGARNQPQHF.

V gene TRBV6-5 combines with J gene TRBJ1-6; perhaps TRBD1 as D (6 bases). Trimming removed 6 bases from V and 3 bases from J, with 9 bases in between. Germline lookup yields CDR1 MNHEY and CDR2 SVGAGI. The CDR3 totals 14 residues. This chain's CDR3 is CASRRDIYNSPLHF. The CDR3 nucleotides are TGTGCCAGCAGACGGGACATCTATAATTCACCCCTCCACTTT.

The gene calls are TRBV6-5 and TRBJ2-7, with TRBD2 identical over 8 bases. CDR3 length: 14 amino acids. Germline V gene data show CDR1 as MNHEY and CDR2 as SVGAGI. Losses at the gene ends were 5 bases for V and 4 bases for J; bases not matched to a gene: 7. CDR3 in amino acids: CASSPTSGGYEQYF. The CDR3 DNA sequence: TGTGCCAGCAGTCCCACTAGCGGCGGATACGAGCAGTACTTC.

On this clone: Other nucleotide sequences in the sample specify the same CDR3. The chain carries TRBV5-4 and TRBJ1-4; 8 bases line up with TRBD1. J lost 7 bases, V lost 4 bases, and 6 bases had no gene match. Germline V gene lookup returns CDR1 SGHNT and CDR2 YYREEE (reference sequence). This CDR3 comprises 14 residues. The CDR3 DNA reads TGTGCCAGCAGCCTAGACAGGGGCGCTGAAAAACTGTTTTTT. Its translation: CASSLDRGAEKLFF.

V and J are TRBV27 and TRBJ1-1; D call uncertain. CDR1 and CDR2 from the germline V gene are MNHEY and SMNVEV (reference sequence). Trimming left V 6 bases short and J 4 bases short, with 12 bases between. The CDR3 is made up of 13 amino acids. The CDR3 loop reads CASRPTGITEAFF. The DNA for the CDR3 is TGTGCCAGCAGACCAACCGGGATCACTGAAGCTTTCTTT.

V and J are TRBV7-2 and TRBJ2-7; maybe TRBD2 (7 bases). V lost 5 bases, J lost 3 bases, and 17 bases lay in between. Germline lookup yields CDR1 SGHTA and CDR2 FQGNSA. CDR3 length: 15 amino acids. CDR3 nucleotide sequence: TGTGCCAGCAGCCCCTACTTAGGGGGGGGCTACGAGCAGTACTTC. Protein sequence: CASSPYLGGGYEQYF.

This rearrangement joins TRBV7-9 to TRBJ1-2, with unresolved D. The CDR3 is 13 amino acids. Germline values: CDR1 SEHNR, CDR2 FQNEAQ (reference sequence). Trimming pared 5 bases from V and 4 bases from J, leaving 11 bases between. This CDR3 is CASSPQAPYGYTF. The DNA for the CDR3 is TGTGCCAGCAGCCCCCAGGCCCCCTATGGCTACACCTTC.

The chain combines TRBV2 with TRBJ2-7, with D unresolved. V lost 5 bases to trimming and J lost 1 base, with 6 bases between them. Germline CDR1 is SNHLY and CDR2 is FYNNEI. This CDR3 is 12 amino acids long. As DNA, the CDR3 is TGTGCCAGCAGTCCCCAGTCCTACGAGCAGTACTTC. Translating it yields CASSPQSYEQYF.

Here the CDR3 reads CASSPLSGTEAFF. CDR3 bases: TGTGCCAGCAGTCCCCTGTCGGGAACTGAAGCTTTCTTT. V gene TRBV6-6 combines with J gene TRBJ1-1; D is unresolved. The CDR3 length is 13 residues. V was trimmed by 5 bases and J by 5 bases, leaving 12 bases between them. Per the germline V gene, CDR1 is MNHNY and CDR2 is SVGAGI (reference sequence).

The CDR3 loop reads CAWEADRVYGNTIYF. The CDR3 DNA reads TGTGCCTGGGAGGCTGACAGGGTCTATGGAAACACCATATATTTT. The rearrangement uses TRBV30 and TRBJ1-3; 7 positions match TRBD1. Germline V gives CDR1 GTSNPN, CDR2 SVGIG (reference sequence). The CDR3 covers 15 residues. J lost 3 bases, V lost 5 bases, and 10 bases had no gene match.

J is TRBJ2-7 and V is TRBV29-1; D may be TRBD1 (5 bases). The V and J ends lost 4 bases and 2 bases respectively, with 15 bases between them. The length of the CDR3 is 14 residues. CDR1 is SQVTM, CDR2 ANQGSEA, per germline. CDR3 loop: CSVVADTLTYEQYF. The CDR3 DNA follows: TGCAGCGTTGTGGCGGACACGCTGACCTACGAGCAGTACTTC.

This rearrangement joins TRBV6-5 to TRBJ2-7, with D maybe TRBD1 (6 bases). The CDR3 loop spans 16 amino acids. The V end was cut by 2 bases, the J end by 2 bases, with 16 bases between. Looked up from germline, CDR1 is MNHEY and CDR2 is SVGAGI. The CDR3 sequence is CASSYKAGVVTYEQYF. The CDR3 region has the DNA TGTGCCAGCAGTTACAAGGCAGGGGTCGTAACCTACGAGCAGTACTTC.

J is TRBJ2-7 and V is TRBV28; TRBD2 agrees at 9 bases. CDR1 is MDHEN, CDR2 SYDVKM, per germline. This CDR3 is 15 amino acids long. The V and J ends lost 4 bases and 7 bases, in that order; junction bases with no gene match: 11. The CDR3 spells CASSSLKDSGGEQYF. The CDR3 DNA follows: TGTGCCAGCAGTTCCCTTAAGGACAGCGGGGGGGAGCAGTACTTC.

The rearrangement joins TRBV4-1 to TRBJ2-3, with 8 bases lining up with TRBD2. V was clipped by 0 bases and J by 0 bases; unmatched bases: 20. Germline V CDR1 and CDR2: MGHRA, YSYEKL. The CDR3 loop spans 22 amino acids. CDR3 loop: CASSQDRFHPGLEETSTDTQYF. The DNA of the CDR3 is TGCGCCAGCAGCCAAGATAGGTTTCACCCGGGACTAGAAGAAACTAGCACAGATACGCAGTATTTT.

CDR3 DNA sequence: TGTGCCAGCAGTAGGGGGAGCTCCTACGAGCAGTACTTC. Protein sequence: CASSRGSSYEQYF. The chain combines TRBV6-6 with TRBJ2-7; D possibly corresponds to TRBD1 (6 bases). The germline gives CDR1 MNHNY, CDR2 SVGAGI (reference sequence). The V and J ends lost 5 bases and 0 bases respectively, with 8 bases between them. The length of the CDR3 is 13 residues.

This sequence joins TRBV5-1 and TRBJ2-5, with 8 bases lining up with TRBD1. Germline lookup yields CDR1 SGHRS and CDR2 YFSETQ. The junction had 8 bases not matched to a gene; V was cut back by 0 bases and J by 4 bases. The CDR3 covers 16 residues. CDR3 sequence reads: CASSLDSPGGRETQYF. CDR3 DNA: TGCGCCAGCAGCTTGGATAGCCCAGGGGGCAGAGAGACCCAGTACTTC. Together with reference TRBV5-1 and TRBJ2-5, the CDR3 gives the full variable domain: KAGVTQTPRYLIKTRGQQVTLSCSPISGHRSVSWYQQTPGQGLQFLFEYFSETQRNKGNFPGRFSGRQFSNSRSEMNVSTLELGDSALYLCASSLDSPGGRETQYFGPGTRLLVL.

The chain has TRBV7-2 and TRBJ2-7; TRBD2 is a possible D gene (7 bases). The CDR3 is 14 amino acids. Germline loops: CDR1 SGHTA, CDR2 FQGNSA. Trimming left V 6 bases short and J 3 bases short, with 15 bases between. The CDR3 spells CASSPRRGLYEQYF. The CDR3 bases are TGTGCCAGCAGTCCGCGGCGGGGGCTCTACGAGCAGTACTTC.

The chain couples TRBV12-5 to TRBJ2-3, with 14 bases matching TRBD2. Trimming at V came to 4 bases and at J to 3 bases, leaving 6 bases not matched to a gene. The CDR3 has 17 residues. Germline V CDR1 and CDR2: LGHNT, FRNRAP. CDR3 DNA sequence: TGTGCTAGTGGTTCGGGACTAGCGGGGGTGGGGACAGATACGCAGTATTTT. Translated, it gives CASGSGLAGVGTDTQYF.

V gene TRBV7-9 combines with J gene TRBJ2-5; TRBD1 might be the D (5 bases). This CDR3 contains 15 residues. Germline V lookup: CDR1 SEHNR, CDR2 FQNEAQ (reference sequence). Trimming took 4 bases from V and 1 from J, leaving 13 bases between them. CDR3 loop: CASSSDTTPQETQYF. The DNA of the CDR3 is TGTGCCAGCAGCTCGGACACGACGCCCCAAGAGACCCAGTACTTC.

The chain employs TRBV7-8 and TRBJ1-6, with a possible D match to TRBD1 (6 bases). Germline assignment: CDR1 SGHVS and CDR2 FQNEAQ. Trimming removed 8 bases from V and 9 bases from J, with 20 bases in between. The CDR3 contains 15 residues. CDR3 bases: TGTGCCAGCGGCCAGGGGTATCTGGGTGGTTCACCCCTCCACTTT. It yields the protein CASGQGYLGGSPLHF.

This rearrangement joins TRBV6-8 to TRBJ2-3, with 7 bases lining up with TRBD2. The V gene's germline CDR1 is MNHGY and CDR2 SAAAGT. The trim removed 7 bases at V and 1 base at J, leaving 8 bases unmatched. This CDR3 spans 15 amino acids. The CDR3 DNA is TGTGCCAGCACCTGCCGGGGGAGGGGCACAGATACGCAGTATTTT. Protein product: CASTCRGRGTDTQYF.

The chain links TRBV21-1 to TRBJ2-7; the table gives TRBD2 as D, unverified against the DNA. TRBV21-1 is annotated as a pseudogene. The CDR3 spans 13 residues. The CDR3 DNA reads TGTGCCAGCAGCTCGACTTCTTACTACGAGCAGTACTTC. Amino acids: CASSSTSYYEQYF.